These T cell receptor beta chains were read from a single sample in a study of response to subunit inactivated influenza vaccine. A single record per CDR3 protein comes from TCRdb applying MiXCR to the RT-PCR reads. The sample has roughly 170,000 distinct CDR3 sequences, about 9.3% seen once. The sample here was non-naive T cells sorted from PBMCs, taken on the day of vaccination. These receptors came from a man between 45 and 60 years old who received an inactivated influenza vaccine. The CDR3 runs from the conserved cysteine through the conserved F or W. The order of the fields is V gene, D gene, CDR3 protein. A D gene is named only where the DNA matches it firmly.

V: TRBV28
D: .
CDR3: CASSFATYGYTF

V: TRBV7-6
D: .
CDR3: CASSSTANTGELFF

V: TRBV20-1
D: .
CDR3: CSAKVGGGEQFF

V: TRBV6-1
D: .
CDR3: CASRAGFTGANVLTF

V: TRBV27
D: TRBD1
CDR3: CASSLSGQGEYF

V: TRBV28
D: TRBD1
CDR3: CASRIKGAHEQYF

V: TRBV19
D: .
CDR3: CASSTQGRFYNEQFF

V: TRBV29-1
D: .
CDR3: CSVYREDGYTF

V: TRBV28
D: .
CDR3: CASSSGTIRSYEQYF

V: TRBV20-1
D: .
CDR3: CSAMRQDMILYNSPLHF

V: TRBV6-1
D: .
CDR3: CASSPRGDSYEQYF

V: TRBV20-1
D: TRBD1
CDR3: CSARQGARGTEAFF

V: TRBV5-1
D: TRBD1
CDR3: CASSFQGGGTEAFF

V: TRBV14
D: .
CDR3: CASSQDMAGTNTQYF

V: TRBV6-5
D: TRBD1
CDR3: CASRLTGGTQYF

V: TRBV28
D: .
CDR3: CASYREMQYF

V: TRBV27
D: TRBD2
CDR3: CASSPRSGGAYEQYF

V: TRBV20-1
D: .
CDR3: CSASRGNSNQPQHF

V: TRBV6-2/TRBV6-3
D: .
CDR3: CATSKDSKYEQYF

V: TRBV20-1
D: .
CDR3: CSANRGYDRDEQFF

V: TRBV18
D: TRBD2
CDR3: CASSPKTRGGGQETQYF

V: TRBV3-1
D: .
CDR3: CASSQDGAVKTEAFF

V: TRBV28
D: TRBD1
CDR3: CASSGRTGNSNQPQHF

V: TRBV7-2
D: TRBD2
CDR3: CASSPTSGSLYEQYF

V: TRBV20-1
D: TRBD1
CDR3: CSAVTGWNNQPQHF

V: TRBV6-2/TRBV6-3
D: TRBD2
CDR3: CASSFAMTSGLTGELFF

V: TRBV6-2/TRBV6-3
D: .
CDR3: CASSPVRGSTEAFF

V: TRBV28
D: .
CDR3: CASSLLQQGSDTQYF

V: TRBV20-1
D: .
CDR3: CSAYKDGGTEAFF

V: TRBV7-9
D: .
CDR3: CASSLLTENTEAFF

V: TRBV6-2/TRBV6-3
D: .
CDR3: CASRKRAPYNEQFF

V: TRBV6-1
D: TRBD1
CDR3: CASSPRQGLYEQYF

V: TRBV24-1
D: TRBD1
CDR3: CATSDATGDLTQYF

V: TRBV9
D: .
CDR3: CASSVDAGTQYF

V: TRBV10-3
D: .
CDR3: CAISEEAGGNEQFF

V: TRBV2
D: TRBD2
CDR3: CASSEKAGGLRGTQYF

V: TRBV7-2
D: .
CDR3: CASSPQGGFSSYEQYF

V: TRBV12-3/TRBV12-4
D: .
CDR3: CASSPDSYYEQYF

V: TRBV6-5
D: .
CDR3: CASSYYPEITGTPNEKLFF

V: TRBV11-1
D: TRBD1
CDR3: CASSLEGQLNEQFF

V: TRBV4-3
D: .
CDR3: CASSQGTASYEKLFF

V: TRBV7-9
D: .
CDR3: CASSLAEEPAQYF

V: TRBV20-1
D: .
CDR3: CSATDYKITYEQYF

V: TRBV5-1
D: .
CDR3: CASSRYAATNEKLFF

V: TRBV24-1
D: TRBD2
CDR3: CATSDRSGGSFTDTQYF

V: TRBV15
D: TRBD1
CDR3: CATSRRDRGPNQPQHF

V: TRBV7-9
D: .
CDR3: CASSLDRRNEQFF

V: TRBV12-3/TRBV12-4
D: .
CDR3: CASSYRSGADVLTF

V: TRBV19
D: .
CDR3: CASSPQRGGIPTEAFF

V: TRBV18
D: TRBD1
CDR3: CASSPFDRGGTGELFF

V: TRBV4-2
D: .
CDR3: CASSQAGTGKLRVTEAFF

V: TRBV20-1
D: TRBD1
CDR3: CSARDGTGSRNQPQHF

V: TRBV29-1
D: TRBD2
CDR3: CSVEDRTSASTDTQYF